Sequencing of this TCR beta chain was carried out in a study of siplizumab effects on memory and regulatory T cells. Findings and limits, study-wide: Tracing alloreactive clones into unstimulated subsets worked for only a minor fraction of them.

Assayed TCR templates numbered roughly 10^5 for each sample. Assay used: immunoSEQ multiplex PCR; TCRdb lists only in-frame clones, some missing. The sample consists of around 100,000 clones, approximately 92% of them appearing once. Worth noting for this clone: What it recognizes is unknown.

Germline V gene lookup returns CDR1 LNHNV and CDR2 YYDKDF (reference sequence). This CDR3 has 15 amino acids. V shed 0 bases and J 11 bases; nucleotides not matched to a gene: 9. The sequence was obtained from a human donor in good health. The sample was CD4+ T cells sorted from blood. V is TRBV15 and J is TRBJ1-1; TRBD1 matches at 10 bases. CDR3 sequence (DNA): TGTGCCACCAGCAGAGATGTGGGGACAGGGGAGTCGGCTTTCTTT. The encoded protein is CATSRDVGTGESAFF. The variable domain in full, with the rest retrieved from reference TRBV15 and TRBJ1-1, is DAMVIQNPRYQVTQFGKPVTLSCSQTLNHNVMYWYQQKSSQAPKLLFHYYDKDFNNEADTPDNFQSRRPNTSFCFLDIRSPGLGDTAMYLCATSRDVGTGESAFFGQGTRLTVV.